The TCR beta chain under discussion was sequenced for a study of T cells in Graves' hyperthyroidism and ophthalmopathy. Study background: Sampling of peripheral blood happened at initial diagnosis, prior to any treatment. Points from the study as a whole: Researchers report that a 13 V-J model separated ophthalmopathy from stable hyperthyroidism.

The PBMCs were sourced from fresh peripheral blood (more than 8.5 ml). This clonotype occurred a few times. Antigen specificity is unknown. Trimming at V came to 7 bases and at J to 6 bases, leaving 7 bases not matched to a gene. The CDR3 is 14 residues long. TCR beta CDR3 region amplification was performed from RNA transcripts. HTBI primers drove first-round RT-PCR of the TCR CDR3. TCRdb fed the multiplex PCR reads into MiXCR, producing one record per CDR3 protein. The data contain a few hundred thousand distinct CDR3 sequences, around 20% of them seen just once; the ten biggest clones take up about two fifths.

The rearrangement joins TRBV12-3 or TRBV12-4 to TRBJ1-5; 9 nucleotides align to TRBD1. This receptor was identified in a man aged 40-50 years with Graves' hyperthyroidism. The sequenced sample consisted of blood. CDR3 nucleotides: TGTGCCAGCACCCTGACAGGGGGATTTCAGCCCCAGCATTTT. Translated, it gives CASTLTGGFQPQHF.